This is a list of T cell receptor beta chains from one sample in a study of blood T cell repertoires in COVID-19. Only in-frame clones appear in the TCRdb table, and some are missing; sequencing was by immunoSEQ multiplex PCR. The sample shows fewer than 180,000 clones, 65% to 90% of them seen only once. Sequenced material: peripheral blood. Receptors were obtained from a man in his 70s with acute or convalescent COVID-19. Each CDR3 is given with its conserved first and last residue. D genes are given only for firm matches. Clone size is stated in some rows and not others, as once, few, many or a class when expanded.

NA	15	TRBV3-1/TRBV3-2	NA	TRBJ2-5	TGTGCCAGCAGCCAAGGGGCCACAGGGAGCGAGACCCAGTACTTC	CASSQGATGSETQYF
TRBD1	15	TRBV10-3	NA	TRBJ1-3	TGTGCCATCAGTGTCGACAGGGGGCGAGGAAACACCATATATTTT	CAISVDRGRGNTIYF
TRBD2	14	TRBV5-1	NA	TRBJ2-7	TGCGCCAGCAGCCAAGAGGCGGGAGAGCGCGAGCAGTACTTC	CASSQEAGEREQYF
NA	13	TRBV4-3	NA	TRBJ1-1	TGCGCCAGCAGCCAAACACAGGGAACTGAAGCTTTCTTT	CASSQTQGTEAFF
NA	15	TRBV5-1	NA	TRBJ2-1	TGCGCCAGCAGCCCTGAGGCGTCACCTTACAATGAGCAGTTCTTC	CASSPEASPYNEQFF
TRBD2	15	TRBV20-1	NA	TRBJ2-2	TGCAGTGCTAGTCCTCTAGCGGGATACACCGGGGAGCTGTTTTTT	CSASPLAGYTGELFF
TRBD1	14	TRBV7-2	NA	TRBJ2-2	TGTGCCAGCAGCCTCCGGACAGGGCCCGGGGAGCTGTTTTTT	CASSLRTGPGELFF
TRBD1	16	TRBV18	NA	TRBJ1-5	TGTGCCAGCTCACGGGACAGGGAAAAAGGGAATCAGCCCCAGCATTTT	CASSRDREKGNQPQHF
NA	13	TRBV28	NA	TRBJ1-2	TGTGCCAGCAGTTTATCCCAGGTTTATGGCTACACCTTC	CASSLSQVYGYTF
TRBD1	13	TRBV12-3/TRBV12-4	once	TRBJ2-2	TGTGCCAGCGTCCGGACAGGTCTCGGGGAGCTGTTTTTT	CASVRTGLGELFF
NA	16	TRBV6-2/TRBV6-3	NA	TRBJ1-1	TGTGCCAGCAGTTCGGGCAGGGTGATTCCGAACACTGAAGCTTTCTTT	CASSSGRVIPNTEAFF
TRBD1	15	TRBV14	NA	TRBJ1-2	TGTGCCAGCAGCCAAGACCTGGACAGGGGGAATGGCTACACCTTC	CASSQDLDRGNGYTF
NA	14	TRBV6-1	NA	TRBJ1-2	TGTGCCAGCAGTGAAGGTTCAGCCCCTAGGGGCTACACCTTC	CASSEGSAPRGYTF
NA	15	TRBV15	NA	TRBJ1-5	TGTGCCACCAGCAGAGAACAGGGCCCCAATCAGCCCCAGCATTTT	CATSREQGPNQPQHF
NA	14	TRBV7-2	NA	TRBJ2-5	TGTGCCAGCAGCTTAGTGGGGAGCCAAGAGACCCAGTACTTC	CASSLVGSQETQYF
NA	16	TRBV19	NA	TRBJ1-2	TGTGCCAGTAGTACCCCCCGGGACACAGCTAACTATGGCTACACCTTC	CASSTPRDTANYGYTF
NA	12	TRBV28	NA	TRBJ1-5	TGTGCCAGCAGTTTATCGCGGCAGCCCCAGCATTTT	CASSLSRQPQHF
NA	13	TRBV30	NA	TRBJ1-5	TGTGCCTGGGGCGGGGGAGGGAGTCAGCCCCAGCATTTT	CAWGGGGSQPQHF
TRBD2	19	TRBV7-6	NA	TRBJ2-6	TGTGCCAGCAGCTTAGGTTTTAGCGGGAGTTACTCCGGGGCCAACGTCCTGACTTTC	CASSLGFSGSYSGANVLTF
TRBD1	15	TRBV20-1	once	TRBJ2-1	TGCAGTGCTAGTCCCGGACAGGGGACCTACAATGAGCAGTTCTTC	CSASPGQGTYNEQFF
TRBD1	15	TRBV29-1	NA	TRBJ1-1	TGCAGCGTTGAAGGAAGACAGGGAGGAAGAACTGAAGCTTTCTTT	CSVEGRQGGRTEAFF
NA	15	TRBV6-4	NA	TRBJ2-2	TGTGCCAGCAGTTCCACTGAAGCGAACACCGGGGAGCTGTTTTTT	CASSSTEANTGELFF
TRBD2	16	TRBV2	NA	TRBJ2-5	TGTGCCAGCAGTAAGGACGGGACTAGCGGGATTGAGACCCAGTACTTC	CASSKDGTSGIETQYF
TRBD2	13	TRBV2	NA	TRBJ2-1	TGTGCCAGCATGGACGGGAGGGGGGGTGAGCAGTTCTTC	CASMDGRGGEQFF
TRBD1	15	TRBV5-1	NA	TRBJ2-5	TGCGCCAGCAGCTTGGGGGACAGGGATCAAGAGACCCAGTACTTC	CASSLGDRDQETQYF
TRBD1	15	TRBV14	NA	TRBJ2-3	TGTGCCAGCAGCCCACGACAGGGGGCAACAGATACGCAGTATTTT	CASSPRQGATDTQYF
NA	14	TRBV5-1	NA	TRBJ2-3	TGCGCCAGCAGAGGGGGGGCGGACACAGATACGCAGTATTTT	CASRGGADTDTQYF
TRBD2	15	TRBV9	NA	TRBJ2-1	TGTGCCAGCAGCGTAGGTGGGACTAGCCCCAATGAGCAGTTCTTC	CASSVGGTSPNEQFF
TRBD1	18	TRBV5-1	NA	TRBJ2-7	TGCGCCAGCAGCCGGGGACAGGGGGACGTTCCAAGCTCCTACGAGCAGTACTTC	CASSRGQGDVPSSYEQYF
TRBD2	17	TRBV28	few	TRBJ2-1	TGTGCCAGCAGTCCCTTCCTCGGACTAGCGGGATACAATGAGCAGTTCTTC	CASSPFLGLAGYNEQFF
TRBD2	15	TRBV6-6	NA	TRBJ2-3	TGTGCCAGCAGTCGCCAGACTAGCGGCACAGATACGCAGTATTTT	CASSRQTSGTDTQYF
NA	13	TRBV28	NA	TRBJ1-2	TGTGCCAGCAGTTCCGGGACACTTTTGGGCTACACCTTC	CASSSGTLLGYTF
TRBD2	16	TRBV27	once	TRBJ2-7	TGTGCCAGCAGTTTACTAGCGGGAGGGGGTCTCCACGAGCAGTACTTC	CASSLLAGGGLHEQYF
NA	13	TRBV7-2	NA	TRBJ2-2	TGTGCCAGCAGCTTACAGATCACCGGGGAGCTGTTTTTT	CASSLQITGELFF
TRBD2	18	TRBV2	NA	TRBJ2-1	TGTGCCAGCACCCGAAGGCGGGCGGGAGATGGAGGGAGCAATGAGCAGTTCTTC	CASTRRRAGDGGSNEQFF
TRBD1	13	TRBV19	NA	TRBJ2-2	TGTGCCAGTAGTGTTCAGGGGGCCGGGGAGCTGTTTTTT	CASSVQGAGELFF
NA	15	TRBV7-9	NA	TRBJ1-4	TGTGCCAGCAGCTTAGCGCTAGGTAATAATGAAAAACTGTTTTTT	CASSLALGNNEKLFF
NA	14	TRBV10-3	once	TRBJ2-1	TGTGCCAGTATTCGGGAGATCGCGGACAATGAGCAGTTCTTC	CASIREIADNEQFF
TRBD2	15	TRBV5-1	NA	TRBJ2-3	TGCGCCAGCAGCCTAAGCGGGAGAGTGGCAGATACGCAGTATTTT	CASSLSGRVADTQYF
TRBD2	16	TRBV4-3	NA	TRBJ2-2	TGCGCCAGCAGCCAATCTTGGACTAGCGGGACCGGGGAGCTGTTTTTT	CASSQSWTSGTGELFF
TRBD2	15	TRBV5-1	NA	TRBJ2-1	TGCGCCAGCAGCCAACTAGCGGGTATTTACAATGAGCAGTTCTTC	CASSQLAGIYNEQFF
NA	12	TRBV29-1	NA	TRBJ1-2	TGCAGCGCCTGGACTGGGTCCTATGGCTACACCTTC	CSAWTGSYGYTF
NA	14	TRBV6-5	NA	TRBJ1-3	TGTGCCAGCTCTCAGGGGTCCCCTGGAAACACCATATATTTT	CASSQGSPGNTIYF
TRBD2	16	TRBV5-1	NA	TRBJ2-5	TGCGCCAGCAGCTTGCTAGCGGGAGGGCCCGGGGAGACCCAGTACTTC	CASSLLAGGPGETQYF
TRBD1	15	TRBV5-1	NA	TRBJ2-3	TGCGCCAGCAGCTACCGGACAGGGGCTACAGATACGCAGTATTTT	CASSYRTGATDTQYF
NA	15	TRBV25-1	NA	TRBJ2-3	TGTGCCAGCAGTGCAGAGACCCTAGGTACAGATACGCAGTATTTT	CASSAETLGTDTQYF
NA	14	TRBV18	NA	TRBJ1-1	TGTGCCAGCTCACCACTGCAGGCGAACACTGAAGCTTTCTTT	CASSPLQANTEAFF
TRBD2	17	TRBV3-1/TRBV3-2	NA	TRBJ2-3	TGTGCCAGCAGCCAAGTCTTTCTAGCGGGGACCACAGATACGCAGTATTTT	CASSQVFLAGTTDTQYF
NA	16	TRBV28	NA	TRBJ1-5	TGTGCCAGCAGCCAAGAAACGGGGGACGGCTGGCAGCCCCAGCATTTT	CASSQETGDGWQPQHF
TRBD1	16	TRBV6-2/TRBV6-3	NA	TRBJ1-1	TGTGCCAGCAGCTTTAACCCGGGACAGAAGAACACTGAAGCTTTCTTT	CASSFNPGQKNTEAFF
TRBD1	15	TRBV16	NA	TRBJ2-5	TGTGCCAGCAGCCCAAGACAGGGGGCGAGAGAGACCCAGTACTTC	CASSPRQGARETQYF
TRBD1	16	TRBV5-1	NA	TRBJ2-5	TGCGCCAGCAGCTTGAATGGACAGGGAAAGCGAGAGACCCAGTACTTC	CASSLNGQGKRETQYF
NA	15	TRBV12-2	NA	TRBJ2-3	TGTGCAAGTCGCTTAGCGGGGTCCGGACTAGCTTCGCAGTATTTT	CASRLAGSGLASQYF
NA	14	TRBV6-5	NA	TRBJ2-7	TGTGCCAGCAGCGCTAACCAGGGGTCCTACGAGCAGTACTTC	CASSANQGSYEQYF
TRBD1	18	TRBV27	NA	TRBJ2-4	TGTGCCAGCAGTAACCGACAGGGGCGATGGGTGGACAAAAACATTCAGTACTTC	CASSNRQGRWVDKNIQYF
TRBD2	20	TRBV23-1	NA	TRBJ2-1	TGCGCCAGCAGTCAATCGGGTGCGACTAGCGGGAGATTGGTTAGGAATGAGCAGTTCTTC	CASSQSGATSGRLVRNEQFF
NA	16	TRBV28	NA	TRBJ2-5	TGTGCCAGCAGTTTATCCGTCTCAGTAAACCAAGAGACCCAGTACTTC	CASSLSVSVNQETQYF
TRBD2	14	TRBV6-2/TRBV6-3	NA	TRBJ2-7	TGTGCCAGCAATTATAGGGACTACTCCTACGAGCAGTACTTC	CASNYRDYSYEQYF
NA	11	TRBV24-1	NA	TRBJ1-2	TGTGCCACCAGTGACAGTAAGGGCTACACCTTC	CATSDSKGYTF
NA	11	TRBV24-1	once	TRBJ1-2	TGTGCCACCAGTGAGGGGGGGGGCTACACCTTC	CATSEGGGYTF